This T cell receptor beta chain was obtained from a study of cytomegalovirus exposure and HLA in healthy donors. There are 16 residues in the CDR3. In germline, CDR1 is LNHDA, CDR2 SQIVND (reference sequence). The V gene lost 3 bases and the J gene lost 4 bases, with 16 bases spanning the gap. With 60 Vbeta and 13 Jbeta primers, the PCR was carried out. Data came from immunoSEQ multiplex PCR; TCRdb stores just in-frame clones and leaves some out. This sample yields about 170,000 clones, of which 65% to 85% are seen a single time; 0.77% belongs to the top ten. Notes on the study in general: The study dropped some indistinguishable V segments, TRBV6-2 and TRBV6-3 among them.

In regard to this clone: Its cognate antigen is unknown.

The source material was PBMCs. The sequence came from a woman aged 18-30 years in good health and CMV-seronegative. The chain employs TRBV19 and TRBJ1-5; D may be TRBD1 (6 bases). The CDR3 loop is CASSIVWTEINQPQHF. CDR3 coding DNA: TGTGCCAGTAGTATTGTTTGGACAGAGATTAATCAGCCCCAGCATTTT.